Below, one T cell receptor (beta chain) is given with its context. The sample has other DNA sequences that encode this CDR3 too. Sequenced by immunoSEQ multiplex PCR; TCRdb stores in-frame clones only, minus some. The table includes around 110,000 clones, nearly 95% detected once. This record comes from a study of control samples from healthy donors and cancer patients. Germline values: CDR1 SGHNT, CDR2 YYREEE (reference sequence). The CDR3 runs to 15 residues. V gave up 2 bases and J gave up 1 base, with 9 bases separating them. The chain joins TRBV5-4 to TRBJ2-2; D might be TRBD2 (6 bases). Material for sequencing was blood. This receptor was taken from a man aged 25 to 40 in good health. The chain's CDR3 is CASSLRGLNTGELFF. CDR3 sequence (DNA): TGTGCCAGCAGCTTACGGGGACTGAACACCGGGGAGCTGTTTTTT.